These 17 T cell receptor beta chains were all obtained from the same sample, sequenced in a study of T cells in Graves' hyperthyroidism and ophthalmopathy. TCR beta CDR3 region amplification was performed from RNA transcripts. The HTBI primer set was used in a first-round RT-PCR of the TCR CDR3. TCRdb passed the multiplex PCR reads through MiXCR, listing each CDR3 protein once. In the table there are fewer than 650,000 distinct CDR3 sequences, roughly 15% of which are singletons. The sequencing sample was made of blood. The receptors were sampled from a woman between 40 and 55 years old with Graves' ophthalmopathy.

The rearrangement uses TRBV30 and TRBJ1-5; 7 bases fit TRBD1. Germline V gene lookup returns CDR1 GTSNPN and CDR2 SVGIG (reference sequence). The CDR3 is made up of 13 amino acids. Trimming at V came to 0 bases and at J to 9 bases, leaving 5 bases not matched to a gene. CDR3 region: CAWSVTGDGPQHF. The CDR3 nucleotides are TGTGCCTGGAGTGTAACAGGGGACGGGCCCCAGCATTTT.

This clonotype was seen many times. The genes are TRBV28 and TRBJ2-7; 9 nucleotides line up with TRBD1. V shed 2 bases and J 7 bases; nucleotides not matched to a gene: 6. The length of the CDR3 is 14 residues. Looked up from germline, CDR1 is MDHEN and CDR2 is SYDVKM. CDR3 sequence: CASSLRTGDGEQYF. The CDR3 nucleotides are TGTGCCAGCAGTTTAAGGACAGGGGATGGGGAGCAGTACTTC.

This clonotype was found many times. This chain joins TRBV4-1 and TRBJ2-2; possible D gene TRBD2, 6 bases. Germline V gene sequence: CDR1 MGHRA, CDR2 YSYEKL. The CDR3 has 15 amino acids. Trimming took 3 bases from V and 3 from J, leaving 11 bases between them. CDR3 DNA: TGCGCCAGCAGCCAGAGTGGGGGGTACACCGGGGAGCTGTTTTTT. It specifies CASSQSGGYTGELFF.

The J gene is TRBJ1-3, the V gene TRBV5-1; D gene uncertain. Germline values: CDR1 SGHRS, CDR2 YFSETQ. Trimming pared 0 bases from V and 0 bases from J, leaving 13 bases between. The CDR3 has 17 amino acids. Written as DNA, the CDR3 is TGCGCCAGCAGCTTGGAGGTATCGACGGACTCTGGAAACACCATATATTTT. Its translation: CASSLEVSTDSGNTIYF.

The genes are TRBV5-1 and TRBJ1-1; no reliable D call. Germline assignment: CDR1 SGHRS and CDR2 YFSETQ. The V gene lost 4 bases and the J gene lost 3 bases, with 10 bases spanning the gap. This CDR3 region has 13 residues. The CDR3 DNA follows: TGCGCCAGCAGCCCCGCGGGTGACACTGAAGCTTTCTTT. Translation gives CASSPAGDTEAFF.

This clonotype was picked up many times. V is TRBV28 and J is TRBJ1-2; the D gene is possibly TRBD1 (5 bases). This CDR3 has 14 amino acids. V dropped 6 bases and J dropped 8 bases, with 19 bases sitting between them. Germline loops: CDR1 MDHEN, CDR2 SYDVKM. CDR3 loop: CASRRAGRIGGYTF. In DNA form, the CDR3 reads TGTGCCAGCAGAAGAGCAGGGAGAATCGGGGGCTACACCTTC.

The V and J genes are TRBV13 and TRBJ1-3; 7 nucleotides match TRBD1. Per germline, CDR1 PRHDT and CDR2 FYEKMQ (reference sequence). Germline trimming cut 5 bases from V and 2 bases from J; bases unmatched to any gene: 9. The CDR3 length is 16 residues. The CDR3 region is CASSPIDRAPGNTIYF. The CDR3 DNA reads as TGTGCCAGCAGCCCAATTGACAGGGCCCCTGGAAACACCATATATTTT.

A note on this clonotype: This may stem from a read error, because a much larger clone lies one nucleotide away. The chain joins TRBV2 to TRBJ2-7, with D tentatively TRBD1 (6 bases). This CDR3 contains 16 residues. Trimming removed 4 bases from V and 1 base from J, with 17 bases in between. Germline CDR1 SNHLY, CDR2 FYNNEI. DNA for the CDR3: TGTGCCAGCAGTGCTCTTCCGCAGGGGTTGTCCTACGAGCAGTACTTC. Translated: CASSALPQGLSYEQYF.

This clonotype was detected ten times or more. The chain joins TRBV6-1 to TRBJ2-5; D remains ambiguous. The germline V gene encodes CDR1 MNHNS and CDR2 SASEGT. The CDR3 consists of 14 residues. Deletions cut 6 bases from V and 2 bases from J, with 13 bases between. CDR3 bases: TGTGCCAGCAGGCCCGGCGCATCACAAGAGACCCAGTACTTC. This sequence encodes CASRPGASQETQYF.

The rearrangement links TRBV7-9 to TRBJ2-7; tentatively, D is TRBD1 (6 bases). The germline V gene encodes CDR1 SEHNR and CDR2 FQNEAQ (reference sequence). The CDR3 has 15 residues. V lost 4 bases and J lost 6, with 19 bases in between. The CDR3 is CASSSGQIKTCEQYF. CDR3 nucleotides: TGTGCCAGCAGCTCCGGACAGATAAAAACTTGCGAGCAGTACTTC.

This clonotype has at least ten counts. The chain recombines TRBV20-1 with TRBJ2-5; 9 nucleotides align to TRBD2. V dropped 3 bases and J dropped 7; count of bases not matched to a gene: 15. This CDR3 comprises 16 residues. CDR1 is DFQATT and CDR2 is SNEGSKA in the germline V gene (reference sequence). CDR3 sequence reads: CSASGVSGSDFGTQYF. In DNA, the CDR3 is TGCAGTGCTAGCGGGGTTAGCGGGAGCGATTTTGGGACCCAGTACTTC.

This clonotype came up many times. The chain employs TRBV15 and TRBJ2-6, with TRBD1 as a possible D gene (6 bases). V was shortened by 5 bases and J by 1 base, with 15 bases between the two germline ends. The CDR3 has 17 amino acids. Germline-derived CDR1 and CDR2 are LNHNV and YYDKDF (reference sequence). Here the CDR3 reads CATSGDRLHSGANVLTF. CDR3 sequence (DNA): TGTGCCACCAGCGGTGACAGGCTCCATTCTGGGGCCAACGTCCTGACTTTC.

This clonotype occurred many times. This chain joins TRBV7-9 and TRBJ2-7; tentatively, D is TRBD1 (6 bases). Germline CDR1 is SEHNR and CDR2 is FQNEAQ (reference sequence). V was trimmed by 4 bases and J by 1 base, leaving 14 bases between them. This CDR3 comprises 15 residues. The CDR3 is CASSWSRGQSYEQYF. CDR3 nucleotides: TGTGCCAGCAGCTGGTCCAGGGGACAATCCTACGAGCAGTACTTC.

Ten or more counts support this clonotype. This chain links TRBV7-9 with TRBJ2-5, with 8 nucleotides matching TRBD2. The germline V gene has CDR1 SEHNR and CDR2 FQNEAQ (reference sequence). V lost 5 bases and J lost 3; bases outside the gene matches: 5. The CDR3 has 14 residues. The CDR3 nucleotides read TGTGCCAGCAGCCATGGACTAGCCGAAGAGACCCAGTACTTC. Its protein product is CASSHGLAEETQYF.

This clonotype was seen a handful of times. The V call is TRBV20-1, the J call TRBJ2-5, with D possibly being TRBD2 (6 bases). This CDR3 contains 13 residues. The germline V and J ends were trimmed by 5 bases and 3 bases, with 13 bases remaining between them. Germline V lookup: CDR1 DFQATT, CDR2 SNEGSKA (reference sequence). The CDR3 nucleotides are TGCAGTGCTGGAGGGACCAGGGAAGAGACCCAGTACTTC. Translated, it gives CSAGGTREETQYF.

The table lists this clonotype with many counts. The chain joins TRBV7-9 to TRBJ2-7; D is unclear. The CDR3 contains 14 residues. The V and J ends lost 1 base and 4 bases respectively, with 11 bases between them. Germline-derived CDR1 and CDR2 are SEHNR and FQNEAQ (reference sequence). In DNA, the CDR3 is TGTGCCAGCAGCTTAGAGGGCAGCCGGTACGAGCAGTACTTC. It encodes CASSLEGSRYEQYF.

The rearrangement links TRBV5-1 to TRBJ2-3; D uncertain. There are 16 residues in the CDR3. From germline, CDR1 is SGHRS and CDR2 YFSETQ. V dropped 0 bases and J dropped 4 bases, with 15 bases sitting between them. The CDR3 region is CASSLAGGGGADTQYF. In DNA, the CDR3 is TGCGCCAGCAGCTTGGCCGGTGGTGGCGGAGCAGATACGCAGTATTTT.